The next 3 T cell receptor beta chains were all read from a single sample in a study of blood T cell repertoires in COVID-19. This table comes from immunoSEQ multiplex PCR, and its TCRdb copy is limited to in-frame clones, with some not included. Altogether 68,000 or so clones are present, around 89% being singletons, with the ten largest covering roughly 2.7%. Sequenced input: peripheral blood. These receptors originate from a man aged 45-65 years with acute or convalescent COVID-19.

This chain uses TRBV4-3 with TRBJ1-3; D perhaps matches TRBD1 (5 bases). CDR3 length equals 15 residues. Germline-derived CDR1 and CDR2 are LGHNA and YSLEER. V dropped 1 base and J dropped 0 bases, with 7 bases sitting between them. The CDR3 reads CASSQGQTSGNTIYF. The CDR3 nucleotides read TGCGCCAGCAGCCAAGGACAGACCTCTGGAAACACCATATATTTT.

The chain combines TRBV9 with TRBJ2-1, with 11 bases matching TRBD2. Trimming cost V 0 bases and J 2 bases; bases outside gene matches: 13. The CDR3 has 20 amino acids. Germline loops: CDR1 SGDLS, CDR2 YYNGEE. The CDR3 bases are TGTGCCAGCAGCGTAGCTCCGGGACTAGCGGACCAGGGCGCCTACAATGAGCAGTTCTTC. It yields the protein CASSVAPGLADQGAYNEQFF.

The CDR3 reads CASSYRDEQYV. CDR3 nucleotides: TGTGCCAGCAGTTACCGGGACGAGCAGTACGTC. V gene TRBV6-2 or TRBV6-3 combines with J gene TRBJ2-7; D remains ambiguous. The CDR3 spans 11 residues. The V end lost 2 bases, the J end lost 5 bases, and 4 bases lay between the germline ends. Germline values: CDR1 MNHEY, CDR2 SVGEGT.